The source of this T cell receptor beta chain is a study of OX40 agonist ivuxolimab in advanced cancers. Study-level background: Patients were treated with intravenous ivuxolimab, dosed at 0.01 to 10 mg/kg and infused every 2 weeks. Findings and caveats of the study: There were also nonresponders showing low normalized T-cell clonal expansion.

Generated by immunoSEQ multiplex PCR, the TCRdb table keeps only in-frame clones and is missing some. The sample carries just over 95,000 clones, 90% recorded once. Concerning this clone: The antigen remains unidentified.

The CDR3 sequence is 13 residues long. V lost 6 bases and J 1 base, leaving 9 bases between the germline ends. Germline V gene data show CDR1 as KGHSH and CDR2 as LQKENI. The starting material was CD4+ or CD8+ T cells sorted from blood, obtained in a trial of the OX40 agonist ivuxolimab. This chain uses TRBV18 with TRBJ2-5; D not certain. This receptor was obtained from an adult with an advanced solid tumor such as melanoma, head and neck, liver or kidney cancer. For the CDR3, the DNA is TGTGCCAGCTCTGCCACACTCCAAGAGACCCAGTACTTC. Protein sequence: CASSATLQETQYF.